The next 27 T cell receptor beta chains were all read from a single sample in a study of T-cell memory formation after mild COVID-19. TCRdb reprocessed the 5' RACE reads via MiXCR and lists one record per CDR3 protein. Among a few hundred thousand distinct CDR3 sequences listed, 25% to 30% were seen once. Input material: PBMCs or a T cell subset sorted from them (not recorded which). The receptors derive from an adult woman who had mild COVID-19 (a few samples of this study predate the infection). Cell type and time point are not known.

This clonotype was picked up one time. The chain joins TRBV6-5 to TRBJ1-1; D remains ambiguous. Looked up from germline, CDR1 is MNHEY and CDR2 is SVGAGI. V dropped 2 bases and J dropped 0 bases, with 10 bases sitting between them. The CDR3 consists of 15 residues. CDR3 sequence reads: CASSYVGRLNTEAFF. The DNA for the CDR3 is TGTGCCAGCAGTTACGTCGGCAGGCTGAACACTGAAGCTTTCTTT.

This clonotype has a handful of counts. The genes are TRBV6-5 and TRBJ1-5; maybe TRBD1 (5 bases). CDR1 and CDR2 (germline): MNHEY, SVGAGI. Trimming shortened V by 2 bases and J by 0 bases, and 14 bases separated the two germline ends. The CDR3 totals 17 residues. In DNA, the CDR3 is TGTGCCAGCAGTTACAGTCCTCCGGGGGTTAGCAATCAGCCCCAGCATTTT. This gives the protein CASSYSPPGVSNQPQHF.

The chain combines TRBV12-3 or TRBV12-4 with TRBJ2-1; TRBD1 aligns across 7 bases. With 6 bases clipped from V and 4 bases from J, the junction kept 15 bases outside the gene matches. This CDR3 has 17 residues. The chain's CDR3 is CASRDSTGLRGYNEQFF. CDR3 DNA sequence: TGTGCCAGCAGAGATTCGACAGGCCTCAGGGGGTACAATGAGCAGTTCTTC.

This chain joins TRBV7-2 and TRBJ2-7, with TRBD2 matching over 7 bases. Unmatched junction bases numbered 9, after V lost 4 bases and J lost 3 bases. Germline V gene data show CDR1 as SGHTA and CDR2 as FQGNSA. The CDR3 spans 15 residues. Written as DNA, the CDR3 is TGTGCCAGCAGCTACTCACTAGCGACCAACTACGAGCAGTACTTC. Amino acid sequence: CASSYSLATNYEQYF.

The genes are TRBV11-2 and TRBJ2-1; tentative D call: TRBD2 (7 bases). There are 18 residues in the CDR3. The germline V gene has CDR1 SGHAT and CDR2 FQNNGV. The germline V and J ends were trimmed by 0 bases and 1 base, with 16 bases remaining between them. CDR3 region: CASSLDLWGGRSYNEQFF. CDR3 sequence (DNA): TGTGCCAGCAGCTTAGATTTGTGGGGGGGCCGGTCCTACAATGAGCAGTTCTTC.

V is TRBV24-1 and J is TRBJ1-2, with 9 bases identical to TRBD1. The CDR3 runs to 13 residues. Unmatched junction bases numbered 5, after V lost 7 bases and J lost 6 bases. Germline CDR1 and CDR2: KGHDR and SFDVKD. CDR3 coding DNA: TGTGCCACCAGCCGCGACAGGGGGGATGGCTACACCTTC. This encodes CATSRDRGDGYTF.

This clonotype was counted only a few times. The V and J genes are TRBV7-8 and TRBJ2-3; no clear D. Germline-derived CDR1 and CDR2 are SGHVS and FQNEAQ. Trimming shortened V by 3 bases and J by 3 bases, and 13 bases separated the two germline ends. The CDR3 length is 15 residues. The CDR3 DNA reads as TGTGCCAGCAGCTTTGTGGTAGCTTTTACAGATACGCAGTATTTT. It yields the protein CASSFVVAFTDTQYF.

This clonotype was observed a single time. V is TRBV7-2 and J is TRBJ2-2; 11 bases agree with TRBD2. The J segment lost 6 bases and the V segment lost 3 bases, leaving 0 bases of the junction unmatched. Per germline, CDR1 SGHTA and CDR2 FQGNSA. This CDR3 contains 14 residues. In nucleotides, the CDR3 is TGTGCCAGCAGCTTTAGCGGGGGGGCCGGGGAGCTGTTTTTT. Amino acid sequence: CASSFSGGAGELFF.

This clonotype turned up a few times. CDR3 DNA sequence: TGTGCCAGCAGTAACAGGGTGAAGGGCAATGAGCAGTTCTTC. It is translated as CASSNRVKGNEQFF. This rearrangement joins TRBV12-3 or TRBV12-4 to TRBJ2-1; D is possibly TRBD1 (6 bases). The V end was cut by 5 bases, the J end by 6 bases, with 14 bases between. The CDR3 consists of 14 residues.

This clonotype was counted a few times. The CDR3 region has the DNA TGTGCCACCAGTGACCTGACAGGGCCCCAGCATTTT. This encodes CATSDLTGPQHF. V and J are TRBV24-1 and TRBJ1-5; the D gene is possibly TRBD1 (6 bases). Between the trimmed V and J ends, which lost 4 bases and 9 bases, there was a span of 9 bases. The germline gives CDR1 KGHDR, CDR2 SFDVKD. The CDR3 extends over 12 amino acids.

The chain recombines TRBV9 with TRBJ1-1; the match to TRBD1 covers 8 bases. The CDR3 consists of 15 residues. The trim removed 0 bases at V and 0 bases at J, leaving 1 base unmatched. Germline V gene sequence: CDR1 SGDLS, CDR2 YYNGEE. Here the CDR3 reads CASSVGQGMNTEAFF. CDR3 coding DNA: TGTGCCAGCAGCGTAGGACAGGGGATGAACACTGAAGCTTTCTTT.

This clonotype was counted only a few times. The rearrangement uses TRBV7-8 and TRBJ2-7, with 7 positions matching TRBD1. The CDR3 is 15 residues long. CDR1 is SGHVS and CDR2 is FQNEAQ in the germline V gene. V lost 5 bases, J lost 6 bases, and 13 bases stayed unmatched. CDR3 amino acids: CASSPRAMRQGEQYF. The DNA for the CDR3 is TGTGCCAGCAGCCCCCGGGCCATGCGACAGGGCGAGCAGTACTTC.

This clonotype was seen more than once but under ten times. The CDR3 spells CASSFGGRRETDTQYF. In nucleotides, the CDR3 is TGTGCCAGCAGTTTCGGCGGGAGGAGGGAGACAGATACGCAGTATTTT. The rearrangement joins TRBV12-3 or TRBV12-4 to TRBJ2-3; 8 bases line up with TRBD2. With 3 bases clipped from V and 3 bases from J, the junction kept 8 bases outside the gene matches. The CDR3 is made up of 16 amino acids.

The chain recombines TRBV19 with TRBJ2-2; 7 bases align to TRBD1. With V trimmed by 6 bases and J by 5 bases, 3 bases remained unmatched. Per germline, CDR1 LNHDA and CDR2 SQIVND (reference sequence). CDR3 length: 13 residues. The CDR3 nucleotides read TGTGCCAGTAGAACACAGGGGACCGGGGAGCTGTTTTTT. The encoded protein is CASRTQGTGELFF.

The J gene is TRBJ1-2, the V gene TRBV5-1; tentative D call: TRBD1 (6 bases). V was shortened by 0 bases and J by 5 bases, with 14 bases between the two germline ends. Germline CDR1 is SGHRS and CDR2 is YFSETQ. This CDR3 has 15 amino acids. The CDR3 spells CASSLDGGLVYGYTF. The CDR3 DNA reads TGCGCCAGCAGCTTGGATGGGGGCTTGGTTTATGGCTACACCTTC.

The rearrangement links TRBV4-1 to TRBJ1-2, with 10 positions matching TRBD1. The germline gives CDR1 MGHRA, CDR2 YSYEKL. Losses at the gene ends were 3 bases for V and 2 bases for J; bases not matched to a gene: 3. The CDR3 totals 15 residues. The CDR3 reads CASSQSTGGNYGYTF. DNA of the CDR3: TGCGCCAGCAGCCAGTCGACAGGGGGCAACTATGGCTACACCTTC.

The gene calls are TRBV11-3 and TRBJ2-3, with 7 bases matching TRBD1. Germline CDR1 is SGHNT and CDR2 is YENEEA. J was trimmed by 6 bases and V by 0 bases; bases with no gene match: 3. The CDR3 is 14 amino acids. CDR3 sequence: CASSLDPQGDTQYF. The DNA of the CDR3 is TGTGCCAGCAGCTTAGACCCACAGGGGGATACGCAGTATTTT. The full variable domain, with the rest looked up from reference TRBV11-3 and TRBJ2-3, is EAGVVQSPRYKIIEKKQPVAFWCNPISGHNTLYWYLQNLGQGPELLIRYENEEAVDDSQLPKDRFSAERLKGVDSTLKIQPAELGDSAVYLCASSLDPQGDTQYFGPGTRLTVL.

The CDR3 is CASSLSRGQGGSYGYTF. The CDR3 bases are TGCGCCAGCAGCCTCTCCCGAGGGCAGGGAGGTAGCTATGGCTACACCTTC. V usage is TRBV5-1 and J usage is TRBJ1-2; a possible D gene is TRBD1 (5 bases). Between the trimmed V and J ends, which lost 4 bases and 4 bases, there was a span of 23 bases. Germline loops: CDR1 SGHRS, CDR2 YFSETQ. The CDR3 extends over 17 amino acids.

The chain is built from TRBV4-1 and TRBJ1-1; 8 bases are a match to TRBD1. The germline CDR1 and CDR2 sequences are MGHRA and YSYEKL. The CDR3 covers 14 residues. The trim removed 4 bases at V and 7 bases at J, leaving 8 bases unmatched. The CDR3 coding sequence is TGCGCCAGCAGCCCACAGGGGGTTTTGGATGAAGCTTTCTTT. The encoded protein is CASSPQGVLDEAFF.

The CDR3 DNA reads TGTGCCAGCACCCCTAGGGTAGGGGACCCCGCAACTCAAGAGACCCAGTACTTC. Translated: CASTPRVGDPATQETQYF. V and J are TRBV28 and TRBJ2-5; perhaps D is TRBD1 or TRBD2 (5 bases each). CDR3 length equals 18 residues. Germline CDR1 and CDR2: MDHEN and SYDVKM. The V end lost 7 bases, the J end lost 2 bases, and 26 bases lay between the germline ends.

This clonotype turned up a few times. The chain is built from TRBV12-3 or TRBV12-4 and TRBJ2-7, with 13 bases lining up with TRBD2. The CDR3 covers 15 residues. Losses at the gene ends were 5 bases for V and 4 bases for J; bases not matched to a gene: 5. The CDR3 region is CASSRTSGRMYEQYF. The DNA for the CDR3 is TGTGCCAGCAGTCGGACTAGCGGGAGAATGTACGAGCAGTACTTC.

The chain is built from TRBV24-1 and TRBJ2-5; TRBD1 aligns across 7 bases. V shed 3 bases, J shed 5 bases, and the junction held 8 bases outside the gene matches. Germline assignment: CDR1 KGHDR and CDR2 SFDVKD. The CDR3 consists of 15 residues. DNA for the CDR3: TGTGCCACCAGTGATGCCCACAGGGGCCGGGAGACCCAGTACTTC. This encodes CATSDAHRGRETQYF.

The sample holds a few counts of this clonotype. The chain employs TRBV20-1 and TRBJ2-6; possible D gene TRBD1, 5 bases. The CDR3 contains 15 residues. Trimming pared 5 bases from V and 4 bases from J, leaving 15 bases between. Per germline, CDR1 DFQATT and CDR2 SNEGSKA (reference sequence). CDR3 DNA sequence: TGCAGTGCTCAAAATACAGGAGTCGGGGCCAACGTCCTGACTTTC. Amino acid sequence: CSAQNTGVGANVLTF.

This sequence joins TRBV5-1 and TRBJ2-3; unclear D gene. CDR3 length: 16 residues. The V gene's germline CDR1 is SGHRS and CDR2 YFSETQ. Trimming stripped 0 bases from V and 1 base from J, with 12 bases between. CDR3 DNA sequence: TGCGCCAGCAGCTTGGGGCACCCCGCGGGCACAGATACGCAGTATTTT. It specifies CASSLGHPAGTDTQYF. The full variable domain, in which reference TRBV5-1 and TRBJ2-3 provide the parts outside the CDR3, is KAGVTQTPRYLIKTRGQQVTLSCSPISGHRSVSWYQQTPGQGLQFLFEYFSETQRNKGNFPGRFSGRQFSNSRSEMNVSTLELGDSALYLCASSLGHPAGTDTQYFGPGTRLTVL.

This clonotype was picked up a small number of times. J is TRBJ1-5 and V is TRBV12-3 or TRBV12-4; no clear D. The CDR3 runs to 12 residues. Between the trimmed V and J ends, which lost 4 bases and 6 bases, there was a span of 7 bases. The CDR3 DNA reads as TGTGCCAGCAGTTCCGATGGTCAGCCCCAGCATTTT. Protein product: CASSSDGQPQHF.

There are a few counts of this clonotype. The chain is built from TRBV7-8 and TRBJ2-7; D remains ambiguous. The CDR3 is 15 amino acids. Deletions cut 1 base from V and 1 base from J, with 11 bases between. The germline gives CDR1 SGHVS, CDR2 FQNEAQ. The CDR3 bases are TGTGCCAGCAGCTTAGACCCCCGCCGTTCCTACGAGCAGTACTTC. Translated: CASSLDPRRSYEQYF.

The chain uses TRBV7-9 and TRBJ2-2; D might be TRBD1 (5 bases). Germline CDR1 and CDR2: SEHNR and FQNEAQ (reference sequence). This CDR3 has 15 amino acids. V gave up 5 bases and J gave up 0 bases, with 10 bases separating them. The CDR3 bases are TGTGCCAGCAGCCCGACAGAGGCGAACACCGGGGAGCTGTTTTTT. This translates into CASSPTEANTGELFF.